Shown below are 11 T cell receptor beta chains from a single sample sequenced in a study of preoperative IRX-2 immunotherapy in early breast cancer. Libraries were prepared by immunoSEQ multiplex PCR; TCRdb keeps only in-frame clonotypes and omits some of them. This sample has 20,000 to 30,000 clones; roughly 75% occur once, and the top ten carry less than 7.5%. Regarding treatment: preoperative locoregional IRX-2 cytokine immunotherapy. The specimen comprised lymph node tissue, sampled after IRX-2 immunotherapy. The receptors come from a human donor with breast cancer.

The chain uses TRBV28 and TRBJ2-7; D unclear. Looked up from germline, CDR1 is MDHEN and CDR2 is SYDVKM. The CDR3 runs 12 residues. V lost 5 bases, J lost 2 bases, and 7 bases lay in between. CDR3 bases: TGTGCCAGCAGTACCGGTCCCTACGAGCAGTACTTC. Its translation is CASSTGPYEQYF.

The J gene is TRBJ1-1, the V gene TRBV5-1; 7 positions agree with TRBD1. Germline V CDR1 and CDR2: SGHRS, YFSETQ. The CDR3 length is 16 residues. J lost 1 base, V lost 0 bases, and 6 bases had no gene match. DNA for the CDR3: TGCGCCAGCAGCTTGGTTACAGGGGTAACGAACACTGAAGCTTTCTTT. Protein sequence: CASSLVTGVTNTEAFF.

This clone is labeled medium-sized. The chain employs TRBV1 and TRBJ2-7; the table assigns TRBD1, which was not confirmed against the DNA. TRBV1 is labeled a pseudogene. CDR3 length equals 13 residues. In DNA, the CDR3 is TGCGCCAGCAGCCCGGGACAGGCCTACGAGCAGTACTTC. Translated: CASSPGQAYEQYF.

The chain links TRBV6-8 to TRBJ2-6, with D possibly being TRBD2 (5 bases). This CDR3 is 15 amino acids long. V gave up 11 bases and J gave up 0 bases, with 14 bases separating them. CDR1 is MNHGY and CDR2 is SAAAGT in the germline V gene. CDR3 protein: CAGRGTDSGANVLTF. CDR3 DNA: TGTGCCGGGAGAGGAACCGACTCTGGGGCCAACGTCCTGACTTTC.

This clone was seen a single time. The V and J genes are TRBV29-1 and TRBJ2-3, with 9 bases that match TRBD1. CDR1 is SQVTM, CDR2 ANQGSEA, per germline. The ends lost 7 bases at V and 6 bases at J; junction bases unmatched: 5. The CDR3 covers 12 residues. The CDR3 DNA is TGCAGCGCCAGGACAGGGGTGGATACGCAGTATTTT. Protein: CSARTGVDTQYF.

This clone was seen a single time. The chain is built from TRBV6-8 and TRBJ2-7; 11 nucleotides agree with TRBD2. The CDR3 runs to 15 residues. CDR1 is MNHGY, CDR2 SAAAGT, per germline. The ends lost 5 bases at V and 4 bases at J; junction bases unmatched: 7. CDR3 nucleotides: TGTGCCAGCAGTACCATAGCGGGAGGGAAGTACGAGCAGTACTTC. Its translation is CASSTIAGGKYEQYF.

The chain recombines TRBV11-3 with TRBJ2-7; possibly TRBD1 for D (6 bases). Per the germline V gene, CDR1 is SGHNT and CDR2 is YENEEA. CDR3 length equals 15 residues. V lost 2 bases, J lost 5 bases, and 16 bases lay in between. CDR3 loop: CASSLTGMRLDEQYF. The CDR3, as DNA: TGTGCCAGCAGCTTAACAGGGATGCGCCTCGACGAGCAGTACTTC.

The CDR3 nucleotides are TGTGCCATCAGTGAGCCCAGCTCCGACACCTACGAGCAGTACTTC. Translating gives CAISEPSSDTYEQYF. The chain joins TRBV10-3 to TRBJ2-7; D uncertain. The V gene's germline CDR1 is ENHRY and CDR2 SYGVKD. V lost 2 bases, J lost 2 bases, and 13 bases lay in between. This CDR3 contains 15 residues.

The chain uses TRBV10-1 and TRBJ2-3; D gene ambiguous. Germline V gene sequence: CDR1 WNHNN, CDR2 SYGVQD (reference sequence). Trimming left V 1 base short and J 3 bases short, with 8 bases between. The CDR3 extends over 14 amino acids. The CDR3 DNA reads TGCGCCAGCAGTGAGTTAGGCTTAACAGATACGCAGTATTTT. The encoded protein is CASSELGLTDTQYF.

This chain links TRBV7-6 with TRBJ2-7, with 8 bases lining up with TRBD2. The junction had 8 bases not matched to a gene; V was cut back by 5 bases and J by 5 bases. The CDR3 sequence is 14 residues long. Germline lookup yields CDR1 SGHVS and CDR2 FNYEAQ. The DNA of the CDR3 is TGTGCCAGCAGCCCGAGCGGGAGAAACGACGAGCAGTACTTC. As protein: CASSPSGRNDEQYF. Full variable domain (outside the CDR3, taken from reference TRBV7-6 and TRBJ2-7): GAGVSQSPRYKVTKRGQDVALRCDPISGHVSLYWYRQALGQGPEFLTYFNYEAQQDKSGLPNDRFSAERPEGSISTLTIQRTEQRDSAMYRCASSPSGRNDEQYFGPGTRLTVT.

V usage is TRBV25-1 and J usage is TRBJ1-1, with D uncertain. Trimming stripped 3 bases from V and 1 base from J, with 9 bases between. CDR1 MGHDK and CDR2 SYGVNS come from the germline V gene. This CDR3 region has 14 residues. CDR3 amino acids: CASSDYGRNTEAFF. The CDR3 DNA reads TGTGCCAGCAGTGACTACGGGAGGAACACTGAAGCTTTCTTT.